This T cell receptor beta chain was captured in a study of cytomegalovirus exposure and HLA in healthy donors. PCR involved 60 Vbeta and 13 Jbeta primers. In the original workflow: In a later analysis, 75 million to 85 million unique TCR beta chains included roughly 11 million shared by two or more donors. The repertoire was sequenced with immunoSEQ multiplex PCR; TCRdb's copy has only in-frame clones and lacks some. V and J calls and clone size follow that table, whereas D and trimming were derived from the DNA. This sample yields 150,000 to 200,000 clones, of which roughly 85% are seen a single time; around 15% belongs to the top ten. The count of this clone is one. CDR1 and CDR2 from the germline V gene are SGHVS and FQNEAQ. Trimming took 4 bases from V and 10 from J, leaving 16 bases between them. The CDR3 runs 13 residues.

The source is a middle-aged man in good health and CMV-seropositive. The chain carries TRBV7-8 and TRBJ1-1, with D possibly matching TRBD1 (6 bases). The sequenced material came from PBMCs. The CDR3 region has the DNA TGTGCCAGCAGCTCTCGTACAGGGTCCCCAGCTTTCTTT. This sequence encodes CASSSRTGSPAFF.